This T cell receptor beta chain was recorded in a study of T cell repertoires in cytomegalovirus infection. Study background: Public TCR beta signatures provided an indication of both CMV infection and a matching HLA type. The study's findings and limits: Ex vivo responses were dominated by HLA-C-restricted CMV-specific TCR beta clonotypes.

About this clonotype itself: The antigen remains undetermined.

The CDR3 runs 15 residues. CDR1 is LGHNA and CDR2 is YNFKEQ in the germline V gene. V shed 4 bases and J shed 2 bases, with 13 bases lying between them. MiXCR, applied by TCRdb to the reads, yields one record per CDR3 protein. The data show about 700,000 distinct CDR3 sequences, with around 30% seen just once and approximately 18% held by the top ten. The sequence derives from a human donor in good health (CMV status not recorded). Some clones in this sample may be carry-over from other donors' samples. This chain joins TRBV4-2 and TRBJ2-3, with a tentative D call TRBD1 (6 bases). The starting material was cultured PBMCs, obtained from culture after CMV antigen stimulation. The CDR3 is CASSPTGTYTDTQYF. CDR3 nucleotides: TGTGCCAGCAGCCCAACAGGGACCTACACAGATACGCAGTATTTT.